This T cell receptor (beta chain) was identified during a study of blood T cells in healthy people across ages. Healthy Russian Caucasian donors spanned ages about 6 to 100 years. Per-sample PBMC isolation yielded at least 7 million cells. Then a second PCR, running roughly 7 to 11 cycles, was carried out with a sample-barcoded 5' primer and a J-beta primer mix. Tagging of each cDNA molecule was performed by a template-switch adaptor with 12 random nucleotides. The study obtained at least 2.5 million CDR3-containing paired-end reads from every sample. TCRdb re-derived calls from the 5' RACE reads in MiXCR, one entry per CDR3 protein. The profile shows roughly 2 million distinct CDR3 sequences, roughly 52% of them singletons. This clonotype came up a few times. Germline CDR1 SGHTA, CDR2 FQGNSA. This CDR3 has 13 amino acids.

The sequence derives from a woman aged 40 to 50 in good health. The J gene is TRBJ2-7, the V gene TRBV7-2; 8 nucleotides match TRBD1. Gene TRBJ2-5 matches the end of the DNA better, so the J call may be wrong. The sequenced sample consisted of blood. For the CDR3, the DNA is TGTGCCAGCAGCCTGGACAGGGCGCCGACCCAGTACTTC. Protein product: CASSLDRAPTQYF.